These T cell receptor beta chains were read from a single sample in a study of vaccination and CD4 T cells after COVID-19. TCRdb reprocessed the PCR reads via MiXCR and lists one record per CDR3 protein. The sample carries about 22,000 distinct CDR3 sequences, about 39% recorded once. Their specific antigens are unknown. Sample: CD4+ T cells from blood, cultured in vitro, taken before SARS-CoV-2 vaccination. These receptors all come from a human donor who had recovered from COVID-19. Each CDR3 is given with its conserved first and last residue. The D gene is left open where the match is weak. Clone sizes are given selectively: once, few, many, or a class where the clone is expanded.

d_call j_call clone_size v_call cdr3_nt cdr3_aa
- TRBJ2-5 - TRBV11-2 TGTGCCAGCAGCTCGAGGCGGGACTCCATATCTCAAGAGACCCAGTACTTC CASSSRRDSISQETQYF
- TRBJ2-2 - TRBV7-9 TGTGCCAGCAGCCGATCACAGGGATCGCACACCGGGGAGCTGTTTTTT CASSRSQGSHTGELFF
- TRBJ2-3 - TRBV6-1 TGTGCCAGCAGCTCGGAGGTGGGGACAGATACGCAGTATTTT CASSSEVGTDTQYF
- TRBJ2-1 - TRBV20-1 TGCAGTGCTAGATCTCGGGAATGGGGCAATGAGCAGTTCTTC CSARSREWGNEQFF
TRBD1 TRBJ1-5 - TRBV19 TGTGCCAGTAGTATTGCCAACAGGGGTGGCCAGCATTTT CASSIANRGGQHF
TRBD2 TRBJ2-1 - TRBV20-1 TGCAGTGCCTCTGCCAGCGGGAGGGCCCCGAATGAGCAGTTCTTC CSASASGRAPNEQFF
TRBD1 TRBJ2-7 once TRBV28 TGTGCCAGCAGTTCCCTGACAGGGATTGGCTCCTACGAGCAGTACTTC CASSSLTGIGSYEQYF
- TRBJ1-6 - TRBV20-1 TGCAGTGCCGCACGCGGGATTGAGTCACCCCTCCACTTT CSAARGIESPLHF
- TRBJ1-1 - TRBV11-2 TGTGCCAGCAGCGACCCGGGCTCCCTGGGGAACACTGAAGCTTTCTTT CASSDPGSLGNTEAFF
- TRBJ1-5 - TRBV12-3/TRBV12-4 TGTGCCAGCAGTTTCGGTAGCAATCAGCCCCAGCATTTT CASSFGSNQPQHF
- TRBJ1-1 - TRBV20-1 TGCAGTGCTAGACTTGTAAGGGCCTTTTTT CSARLVRAFF
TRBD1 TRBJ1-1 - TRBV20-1 TGCAGTGCGGACAGGGCGGAGAGAGCTTTCTTT CSADRAERAFF
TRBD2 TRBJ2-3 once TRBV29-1 TGCAGCGTTGGCGCTAGCGGGAGCGGGACAGATACGCAGTATTTT CSVGASGSGTDTQYF
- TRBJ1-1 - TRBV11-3 TGTGCCAGCAGCTTATTTACGCGTTCGGCATTTGACACTGAAGCTTTCTTT CASSLFTRSAFDTEAFF
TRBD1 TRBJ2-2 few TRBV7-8 TGTGCCAGCAGCTCGGGACAGGGGAACACCGGGGAGCTGTTTTTT CASSSGQGNTGELFF
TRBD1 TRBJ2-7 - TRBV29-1 TGCAGCGTTGGGACAGGGGGTGTTAACGAGCAGTACTTC CSVGTGGVNEQYF
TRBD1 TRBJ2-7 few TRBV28 TGTGCCAGCAGGGACAGGGTTCCTCTTGACGAGCAGTACTTC CASRDRVPLDEQYF
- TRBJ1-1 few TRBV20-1 TGCAGTGCTAGAGATATAGGGGCCCTGAACACTGAAGCTTTCTTT CSARDIGALNTEAFF
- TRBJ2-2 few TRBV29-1 TGCAGCGTTTTCGGGGCTACCAGAGGGACCGGGGAGCTGTTTTTT CSVFGATRGTGELFF
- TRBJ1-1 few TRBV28 TGTGCCAGCAGTCTACCCGACCCGGTCACTGAAGCTTTCTTT CASSLPDPVTEAFF
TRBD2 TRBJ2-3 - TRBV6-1 TGTGCCAGCAGCCGGCTAGCGGGGGCAACAGATACGCAGTATTTT CASSRLAGATDTQYF
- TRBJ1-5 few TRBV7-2 TGTGCCAGCAGCGCCGACCGGGGGCCCCAGCATTTT CASSADRGPQHF
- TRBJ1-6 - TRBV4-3 TGCGCCAGCAGCCCCCAAGGGGTTCATTCACCCCTCCACTTT CASSPQGVHSPLHF
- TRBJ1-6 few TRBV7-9 TGTGCCAGCAGCCGGGACGGAGATAATTCACCCCTCCACTTT CASSRDGDNSPLHF
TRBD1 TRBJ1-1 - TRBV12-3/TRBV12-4 TGTGCCAGCAGTTTACCCGGACAGGGGAAAACTGAAGCTTTCTTT CASSLPGQGKTEAFF
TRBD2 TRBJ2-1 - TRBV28 TGTGCCAGCAGTAACCCAAGTCCGGGACTAGCGGGAGATGAGCAGTTCTTC CASSNPSPGLAGDEQFF
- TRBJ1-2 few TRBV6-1 TGTGCCAGCAGCCGCGACAGTTATGGCTACACCTTC CASSRDSYGYTF
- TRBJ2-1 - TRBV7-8 TGTGCCAGCAGCTTAGTATCCACGGCTGACTCCTACAATGAGCAGTTCTTC CASSLVSTADSYNEQFF
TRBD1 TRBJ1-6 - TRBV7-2 TGTGCCAGCAGCGCAGACAGGGTCCCCTATAATTCACCCCTCCACTTT CASSADRVPYNSPLHF
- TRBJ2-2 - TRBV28 TGTGCCAGCAATCGTCCGAACACCGGGGAGCTGTTTTTT CASNRPNTGELFF
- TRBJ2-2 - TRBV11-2 TGTGCCAGCAGCCAAACTAGTGCCGGGGAGCTGTTTTTT CASSQTSAGELFF
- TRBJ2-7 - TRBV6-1 TGTGCCAGCACCGAAGGAATAGGGGGTTTCTACGAGCAGTACTTC CASTEGIGGFYEQYF
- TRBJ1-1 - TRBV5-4 TGTGCCAGCAGCCGGGGGGGTTTACAGAACACTGAAGCTTTCTTT CASSRGGLQNTEAFF
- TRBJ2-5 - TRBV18 TGTGCCAGCTCACCACGAGGAGAGACCCAGTACTTC CASSPRGETQYF
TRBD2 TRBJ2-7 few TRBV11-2 TGTGCCAGCAGCGTAGCGGGGGGTGCCTACGAGCAGTACTTC CASSVAGGAYEQYF
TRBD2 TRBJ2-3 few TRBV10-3 TGTGCCATCAGTGAAAGGAGGGCTAGCGGGGGCACAGATACGCAGTATTTT CAISERRASGGTDTQYF
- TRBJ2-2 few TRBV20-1 TGCAGTGCCAAAAGGGGAACCGGGGAGCTGTTTTTT CSAKRGTGELFF
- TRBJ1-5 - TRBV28 TGTGCCAGCACAAACACGATGCCCCAGCATTTT CASTNTMPQHF
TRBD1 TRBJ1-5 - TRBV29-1 TGCAGCGTTGGAGGGGGCGCGGGTCAGCCCCAGCATTTT CSVGGGAGQPQHF
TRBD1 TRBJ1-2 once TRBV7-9 TGTGCCAGCAGCTTAGAGTTTTACAGGGGGCGCGTCTATGGCTACACCTTC CASSLEFYRGRVYGYTF